The rows below give T cell receptor beta chains drawn from one sample of a study of T-cell memory formation after mild COVID-19. MiXCR, run by TCRdb on the 5' RACE reads, gives a single entry per CDR3 protein. The sample has roughly 250,000 distinct CDR3 sequences; around 17% are singletons. The material sequenced was PBMCs or a T cell subset sorted from them (not recorded which). Receptors were obtained from a man between 18 and 29 years old who had mild COVID-19 (a few samples of this study predate the infection). Cell type and time point are not known. CDR3s include the opening cysteine and the closing phenylalanine or tryptophan. D genes are given only for firm matches. A clone size is listed for some rows: how often the clone was seen (once, few, many), or a class if it is expanded.

few	TRBD2	TRBJ2-3	TRBV28	CASSSLSLAGLSDTQYF	TGTGCCAGCAGTTCCCTTTCTCTAGCGGGGCTATCAGATACGCAGTATTTT
NA	TRBD1	TRBJ1-6	TRBV6-6	CASSLGQVLNSPLHF	TGTGCCAGCAGCCTGGGACAGGTTCTCAATTCACCCCTCCACTTT
NA	NA	TRBJ2-6	TRBV19	CASSIGSGANVLTF	TGTGCCAGTAGTATCGGGTCTGGGGCCAACGTCCTGACTTTC
few	TRBD1	TRBJ1-4	TRBV7-2	CASSARYRGNEKLFF	TGTGCCAGCAGCGCCAGATACAGGGGTAATGAAAAACTGTTTTTT
few	TRBD1	TRBJ1-2	TRBV5-1	CASSLQTGAGGYTF	TGCGCCAGCAGCCTACAGACAGGGGCTGGGGGCTACACCTTC
few	NA	TRBJ2-5	TRBV12-3/TRBV12-4	CASSQRGAGKTQYF	TGTGCCAGCAGCCAGAGGGGGGCCGGGAAGACCCAGTACTTC
NA	NA	TRBJ2-2	TRBV4-2	CASSQDWGAAGELFF	TGTGCCAGCAGCCAAGACTGGGGAGCGGCCGGGGAGCTGTTTTTT
NA	NA	TRBJ2-4	TRBV11-3	CASKGPENIQYF	TGTGCCAGCAAAGGGCCCGAAAACATTCAGTACTTC
NA	NA	TRBJ2-2	TRBV4-3	CASSLLGGSQRELFF	TGCGCCAGCAGCCTACTTGGGGGCTCTCAGCGGGAGCTGTTTTTT
few	NA	TRBJ1-1	TRBV6-2/TRBV6-3	CASSPQGDEAFF	TGTGCCAGCAGCCCCCAGGGTGATGAAGCTTTCTTT
few	TRBD1	TRBJ2-4	TRBV4-3	CASSLGDSKNIQYF	TGCGCCAGCAGCCTCGGGGACAGTAAAAACATTCAGTACTTC
NA	TRBD2	TRBJ2-1	TRBV25-1	CASSAATSGGNGEQFF	TGTGCCAGCAGTGCAGCGACTAGCGGGGGTAATGGTGAGCAGTTCTTC
NA	TRBD1	TRBJ1-6	TRBV7-2	CASSPRQGARNSPLHF	TGTGCCAGCAGCCCCAGACAGGGGGCGAGGAATTCACCCCTCCACTTT
few	TRBD1	TRBJ1-4	TRBV28	CASRRDSGLFF	TGTGCCAGCAGGAGGGACAGCGGGCTGTTTTTT
many	NA	TRBJ1-2	TRBV7-3	CASSLKAGHFYGYTF	TGTGCCAGCAGCTTAAAGGCAGGTCACTTCTATGGCTACACCTTC
few	TRBD2	TRBJ2-1	TRBV19	CASSTPLAAGSYNEQFF	TGTGCCAGTAGTACACCCCTAGCGGCGGGCTCCTACAATGAGCAGTTCTTC
few	TRBD2	TRBJ2-1	TRBV12-3/TRBV12-4	CASSDGLSGVDEQFF	TGTGCCAGCAGCGACGGACTAAGCGGGGTTGATGAGCAGTTCTTC
NA	NA	TRBJ1-5	TRBV7-2	CASSALNQPQHF	TGTGCCAGCAGCGCGCTCAATCAGCCCCAGCATTTT
NA	NA	TRBJ1-1	TRBV4-3	CASSQEAGVEAFF	TGCGCCAGCAGCCAAGAAGCAGGGGTAGAAGCTTTCTTT
NA	NA	TRBJ2-2	TRBV20-1	CSAREVGTNTGELFF	TGCAGTGCTAGAGAGGTGGGCACAAACACCGGGGAGCTGTTTTTT
few	NA	TRBJ2-4	TRBV6-6	CASSPLDTAPKNIQYF	TGTGCCAGCAGTCCACTCGACACCGCACCCAAAAACATTCAGTACTTC
NA	NA	TRBJ2-6	TRBV5-1	CASSLASNSGANVLTF	TGCGCCAGCAGCTTGGCCAGCAATTCTGGGGCCAACGTCCTGACTTTC
NA	NA	TRBJ1-1	TRBV20-1	CSARLGGQVTEAFF	TGCAGTGCTAGATTGGGTGGCCAGGTGACTGAAGCTTTCTTT
NA	NA	TRBJ2-1	TRBV10-3	CAALEPGLTNEQFF	TGTGCCGCGCTCGAACCGGGGCTTACCAATGAGCAGTTCTTC
NA	NA	TRBJ2-6	TRBV2	CASSPPTFRSGANVLTF	TGTGCCAGCAGCCCACCGACATTTCGCTCTGGGGCCAACGTCCTGACTTTC
NA	NA	TRBJ1-3	TRBV3-1	CASSQEDGGSTIYF	TGTGCCAGCAGCCAAGAGGACGGGGGAAGCACCATATATTTT
NA	NA	TRBJ2-2	TRBV4-3	CASSQPPHRQYTGELFF	TGCGCCAGCAGCCAGCCTCCCCACAGACAGTACACCGGGGAGCTGTTTTTT
NA	NA	TRBJ1-1	TRBV6-2/TRBV6-3	CASSYGGLVAFF	TGTGCCAGCAGTTACGGTGGTTTGGTAGCTTTCTTT
NA	NA	TRBJ2-5	TRBV5-1	CASSLSRLGETQYF	TGCGCCAGCAGCTTGTCCAGGCTAGGGGAGACCCAGTACTTC
NA	NA	TRBJ1-2	TRBV29-1	CSVRGDTYGYTF	TGCAGCGTTCGCGGGGACACCTATGGCTACACCTTC
few	NA	TRBJ2-3	TRBV4-3	CASSPGKGRTAATQYF	TGCGCCAGCAGCCCAGGGAAGGGTCGAACTGCAGCTACGCAGTATTTT
NA	NA	TRBJ2-1	TRBV11-2	CASSVGASYNEQFF	TGTGCCAGCAGCGTCGGGGCGTCCTACAATGAGCAGTTCTTC
few	NA	TRBJ1-2	TRBV7-2	CASSFGSGVNYGYTF	TGTGCCAGCAGCTTCGGATCCGGGGTGAACTATGGCTACACCTTC
many	NA	TRBJ1-1	TRBV6-2/TRBV6-3	CASSLRGNTEAFF	TGCGCCAGCAGCTTGCGGGGGAACACTGAAGCTTTCTTT
NA	NA	TRBJ2-2	TRBV4-2	CASSQEGARGNTGELFF	TGTGCCAGCAGCCAAGAGGGTGCGCGGGGGAACACCGGGGAGCTGTTTTTT
few	TRBD1	TRBJ1-2	TRBV12-3/TRBV12-4	CASLTGVDYGYTF	TGTGCCAGCCTTACAGGGGTTGACTATGGCTACACCTTC
few	NA	TRBJ2-6	TRBV18	CASSPARSGANVLTF	TGTGCCAGCTCCCCCGCGCGCTCTGGGGCCAACGTCCTGACTTTC
few	NA	TRBJ1-5	TRBV15	CATSKGPGGGNQPQHF	TGTGCCACCAGCAAAGGGCCGGGGGGAGGCAATCAGCCCCAGCATTTT
NA	NA	TRBJ1-1	TRBV18	CASSPPMGRTTEAFF	TGTGCCAGCTCACCACCAATGGGGCGAACAACTGAAGCTTTCTTT
many	NA	TRBJ2-5	TRBV4-1	CASSQVRGQETQYF	TGCGCCAGCAGCCAAGTAAGGGGTCAAGAGACCCAGTACTTC
few	TRBD1	TRBJ2-1	TRBV7-9	CASSLVRGLYNEQFF	TGTGCCAGCAGCTTAGTTAGGGGGCTTTACAATGAGCAGTTCTTC
NA	NA	TRBJ1-2	TRBV11-2	CASSLMVDGYTF	TGTGCCAGCAGCTTGATGGTGGATGGCTACACCTTC
many	TRBD2	TRBJ2-1	TRBV5-1	CASSLDGGGLPGEQFF	TGCGCCAGCAGCTTGGACGGCGGGGGTCTACCCGGGGAGCAGTTCTTC
NA	TRBD1	TRBJ1-1	TRBV6-5	CASRRTGPNTEAFF	TGTGCCAGCAGGAGGACAGGACCGAACACTGAAGCTTTCTTT
NA	TRBD2	TRBJ2-5	TRBV20-1	CSASQPSGAGTQYF	TGCAGTGCTAGTCAGCCTAGCGGGGCTGGGACCCAGTACTTC
few	NA	TRBJ1-1	TRBV7-9	CASTPTDTEAFF	TGTGCCAGCACCCCCACGGACACTGAAGCTTTCTTT
few	NA	TRBJ1-2	TRBV6-1	CASSEGDRIWGYTF	TGTGCCAGCAGTGAAGGAGACAGGATTTGGGGCTACACCTTC
NA	NA	TRBJ1-2	TRBV6-5	CASSAGYYGYTF	TGTGCCAGCTCGGCAGGGTACTATGGCTACACCTTC
medium-sized	TRBD1	TRBJ1-6	TRBV12-3/TRBV12-4	CASSFLGQGNSPLHF	TGTGCCAGCAGTTTTTTGGGACAGGGAAATTCACCCCTCCACTTT
NA	NA	TRBJ1-6	TRBV4-3	CASSQDPGNNSPLHF	TGCGCCAGCAGCCAAGACCCAGGAAATAATTCACCCCTCCACTTT
many	NA	TRBJ1-1	TRBV20-1	CSATWNTEAFF	TGCAGTGCTACTTGGAACACTGAAGCTTTCTTT
NA	NA	TRBJ2-6	TRBV12-3/TRBV12-4	CASSPTGTFGANVLTF	TGTGCCAGCAGTCCCACCGGGACTTTTGGGGCCAACGTCCTGACTTTC
NA	NA	TRBJ2-3	TRBV5-1	CASSLGQSDTQYF	TGCGCCAGCAGCTTGGGACAGTCAGATACGCAGTATTTT
NA	TRBD1	TRBJ1-2	TRBV12-3/TRBV12-4	CASTGQGFSQGRGDYTF	TGTGCCAGCACCGGACAGGGTTTTTCCCAGGGGAGGGGGGACTACACCTTC
NA	NA	TRBJ2-5	TRBV5-1	CASSLRRAETQYF	TGCGCCAGCAGCTTACGGAGGGCCGAGACCCAGTACTTC
NA	TRBD1	TRBJ2-3	TRBV5-1	CASSSTGASTDTQYF	TGCGCCAGCAGCTCCACAGGGGCCAGCACAGATACGCAGTATTTT
NA	TRBD2	TRBJ2-5	TRBV20-1	CSATGLAGRETQYF	TGCAGTGCCACGGGACTAGCTGGGCGAGAGACCCAGTACTTC
few	NA	TRBJ1-6	TRBV5-1	CASSLATSSGSPLHF	TGCGCCAGCAGCTTGGCGACCTCAAGTGGTTCACCCCTCCACTTT